One sample yielded the 10 T cell receptor beta chains listed below, sequenced in a study of blood T cell repertoires in COVID-19. The repertoire was sequenced with immunoSEQ multiplex PCR; TCRdb's copy has only in-frame clones and lacks some. This sample has a few hundred thousand clones, with around 84% found just once. The sequenced sample was peripheral blood. These receptor sequences come from a man between 60 and 75 years old with acute or convalescent COVID-19.

The genes are TRBV5-1 and TRBJ2-5; TRBD2 is a possible D gene (6 bases). The ends were cut back, 4 bases at V and 5 bases at J, with 12 bases in the middle. Germline assignment: CDR1 SGHRS and CDR2 YFSETQ. CDR3 length: 13 residues. The CDR3 loop reads CASSRERMETQYF. The CDR3 DNA sequence: TGCGCCAGCAGCCGGGAGCGGATGGAGACCCAGTACTTC.

V gene TRBV7-2 combines with J gene TRBJ2-7; 7 nucleotides agree with TRBD1. J was trimmed by 4 bases and V by 1 base; bases with no gene match: 7. CDR3 size: 15 residues. CDR1 is SGHTA, CDR2 FQGNSA, per germline. The CDR3 loop is CASSLDQGGWYEQYF. The CDR3 coding sequence is TGTGCCAGCAGCTTAGATCAAGGGGGCTGGTACGAGCAGTACTTC.

The rearrangement uses TRBV6-5 and TRBJ2-3, with a possible D match to TRBD1 (5 bases). Germline V lookup: CDR1 MNHEY, CDR2 SVGAGI. V lost 4 bases and J lost 1, with 6 bases in between. The CDR3 extends over 13 amino acids. The CDR3 loop reads CASSSRGTDTQYF. The CDR3 nucleotides read TGTGCCAGCAGTTCCAGGGGCACAGATACGCAGTATTTT.

The chain combines TRBV5-4 with TRBJ2-7; TRBD2 matches 9 bases. Germline-derived CDR1 and CDR2 are SGHNT and YYREEE (reference sequence). The CDR3 covers 14 residues. V was clipped by 4 bases and J by 6 bases; unmatched bases: 8. CDR3 in DNA: TGTGCCAGCAGCCTAGGACTAGCGCCGTTCGAGCAGTACTTC. Amino acids: CASSLGLAPFEQYF.

This clone appeared a single time. The rearrangement joins TRBV29-1 to TRBJ1-1; no clear D. The V gene lost 4 bases and the J gene lost 3 bases, with 12 bases spanning the gap. This CDR3 comprises 13 residues. Germline-derived CDR1 and CDR2 are SQVTM and ANQGSEA. The CDR3 DNA is TGCAGCGTTGTCGCCGAGCGGTACACTGAAGCTTTCTTT. Its translation is CSVVAERYTEAFF.

The chain combines TRBV19 with TRBJ2-2, with 14 positions matching TRBD2. This CDR3 has 16 residues. Looked up from germline, CDR1 is LNHDA and CDR2 is SQIVND (reference sequence). V lost 6 bases, J lost 5 bases, and 5 bases stayed unmatched. CDR3 bases: TGTGCCAGTAGGGGACTAGCGGGGGCCGAGACCGGGGAGCTGTTTTTT. The encoded protein is CASRGLAGAETGELFF.

V gene TRBV15 combines with J gene TRBJ1-2; 8 bases match TRBD1. V lost 5 bases, J lost 4 bases, and 3 bases stayed unmatched. CDR1 and CDR2 (germline): LNHNV, YYDKDF (reference sequence). The CDR3 sequence is 13 residues long. In DNA form, the CDR3 reads TGTGCCACCAGCGCCCAGGGGGCCTATGGCTACACCTTC. Its protein product is CATSAQGAYGYTF.

The CDR3 DNA follows: TGTGCCAGCAGCTTACAGGGCAGGGGACGTGAGACCCAGTACTTC. Translating it yields CASSLQGRGRETQYF. This sequence joins TRBV7-9 and TRBJ2-5, with a possible D match to TRBD1 (6 bases). The CDR3 has 15 residues. V lost 2 bases to trimming and J lost 5 bases, with 15 bases between them. Germline CDR1 is SEHNR and CDR2 is FQNEAQ (reference sequence).

The V call is TRBV18, the J call TRBJ1-2, with TRBD1 identical over 9 bases. The CDR3 has 16 amino acids. V lost 5 bases and J lost 3; bases outside the gene matches: 10. The germline V gene encodes CDR1 KGHSH and CDR2 LQKENI. The CDR3 loop reads CASSTQQGAEDYGYTF. The CDR3 DNA sequence: TGTGCCAGCTCAACACAACAGGGGGCTGAGGACTATGGCTACACCTTC. The full variable domain, its missing parts supplied by reference TRBV18 and TRBJ1-2, is NAGVMQNPRHLVRRRGQEARLRCSPMKGHSHVYWYRQLPEEGLKFMVYLQKENIIDESGMPKERFSAEFPKEGPSILRIQQVVRGDSAAYFCASSTQQGAEDYGYTFGSGTRLTVV.

The rearrangement links TRBV9 to TRBJ1-3, with a tentative D call TRBD1 (5 bases). The CDR3 has 17 residues. V was clipped by 0 bases and J by 0 bases, with 13 bases between them. CDR1 SGDLS and CDR2 YYNGEE come from the germline V gene. The CDR3 DNA sequence: TGTGCCAGCAGCGTAGAGACAGCCGATTTCTCTGGAAACACCATATATTTT. This sequence encodes CASSVETADFSGNTIYF.